One sample yielded the 15 T cell receptor beta chains listed below, sequenced in a study of blood T cell repertoires in COVID-19. TCRdb keeps only in-frame clones here, not all; method: immunoSEQ multiplex PCR. The profile shows around 200,000 clones, around 84% of them singletons. What was sequenced was peripheral blood. The receptor set was obtained from a man over 45 with acute or convalescent COVID-19.

The chain employs TRBV4-1 and TRBJ2-3, with 8 bases matching TRBD1. This CDR3 is 14 amino acids long. In germline, CDR1 is MGHRA, CDR2 YSYEKL. Trimming removed 4 bases from V and 6 bases from J; junction bases left unmatched: 6. CDR3 bases: TGCGCCAGCAGCCCAGGACAGGGTCGGGATACGCAGTATTTT. It yields the protein CASSPGQGRDTQYF.

The rearrangement uses TRBV12-3 or TRBV12-4 and TRBJ2-7; the D is unclear. Trimming took off 3 bases at V and 4 bases at J, with 7 bases between the two ends. This CDR3 is built from 12 residues. The CDR3 protein is CASSFTAYEQYF. The CDR3 bases are TGTGCCAGCAGTTTCACAGCTTACGAGCAGTACTTC.

This chain links TRBV2 with TRBJ1-4, with D maybe TRBD1 (5 bases). Germline V lookup: CDR1 SNHLY, CDR2 FYNNEI. CDR3 length equals 16 residues. V dropped 4 bases and J dropped 5 bases, with 17 bases sitting between them. The CDR3 sequence is CASSGEGRAGNEKLFF. Written as DNA, the CDR3 is TGTGCCAGCAGTGGGGAGGGCAGGGCAGGAAATGAAAAACTGTTTTTT.

This chain links TRBV7-2 with TRBJ2-1, with TRBD1 as a possible D gene (6 bases). The CDR3 is 15 amino acids. Germline CDR1 is SGHTA and CDR2 is FQGNSA. V lost 7 bases, J lost 6 bases, and 19 bases lay in between. This CDR3 reads CASTAGQFGGNEQFF. The CDR3 DNA reads as TGTGCCAGCACCGCCGGACAGTTCGGTGGCAATGAGCAGTTCTTC.

Only a few counts were recorded for this clone. The J gene is TRBJ1-5, the V gene TRBV27; D possibly corresponds to TRBD1 (5 bases). Germline CDR1 reads MNHEY; CDR2 reads SMNVEV (reference sequence). Trimming took 5 bases from V and 2 from J, leaving 13 bases between them. The CDR3 runs to 15 residues. The CDR3 sequence is CASSPRVGRNQPQHF. The CDR3 coding sequence is TGTGCCAGCAGTCCCAGAGTGGGGCGCAATCAGCCCCAGCATTTT.

The chain carries TRBV7-2 and TRBJ2-1; 12 bases are shared with TRBD2. CDR3 size: 15 residues. V shed 2 bases, J shed 6 bases, and the junction held 2 bases outside the gene matches. Germline assignment: CDR1 SGHTA and CDR2 FQGNSA. The CDR3 DNA reads as TGTGCCAGCAGCTTACGGACTAGCGGGGCCAATGAGCAGTTCTTC. Translation gives CASSLRTSGANEQFF.

The chain couples TRBV4-1 to TRBJ1-1; maybe TRBD1 (5 bases). From germline, CDR1 is MGHRA and CDR2 YSYEKL. This CDR3 spans 17 amino acids. Trimming removed 0 bases at V and 6 bases at J, with 20 bases between. CDR3 in amino acids: CASSQDRGSADEAEAFF. The CDR3 nucleotides read TGCGCCAGCAGCCAAGATCGGGGGTCTGCGGACGAGGCTGAAGCTTTCTTT.

V gene TRBV6-5 combines with J gene TRBJ1-6, with TRBD1 matching 7 bases. Unmatched junction bases numbered 7, after V lost 5 bases and J lost 9 bases. Germline CDR1 and CDR2: MNHEY and SVGAGI. The CDR3 extends over 14 amino acids. The CDR3 bases are TGTGCCAGCAGTCGGGACAGCCTTGTTTCACCCCTCCACTTT. Encoded protein: CASSRDSLVSPLHF.

In its sample, this clone was seen a few times. V and J are TRBV5-6 and TRBJ1-2; D not resolved. Germline V gene sequence: CDR1 SGHDT, CDR2 YYEEEE. The CDR3 covers 14 residues. Deletions cut 2 bases from V and 1 base from J, with 9 bases between. CDR3 sequence: CASSLWTSNYGYTF. CDR3 DNA sequence: TGTGCCAGCAGCTTATGGACTAGTAACTATGGCTACACCTTC. The full variable domain, its missing parts supplied by reference TRBV5-6 and TRBJ1-2, is DAGVTQSPTHLIKTRGQQVTLRCSPKSGHDTVSWYQQALGQGPQFIFQYYEEEERQRGNFPDRFSGHQFPNYSSELNVNALLLGDSALYLCASSLWTSNYGYTFGSGTRLTVV.

V gene TRBV5-8 combines with J gene TRBJ2-1; possibly TRBD2 for D (6 bases). The germline CDR1 and CDR2 sequences are SGHTS and YDEGEE. This CDR3 comprises 16 residues. Trimming left V 0 bases short and J 0 bases short, with 10 bases between. CDR3 protein: CASSLGTTSSYNEQFF. CDR3 coding DNA: TGTGCCAGCAGCTTGGGGACTACAAGCTCCTACAATGAGCAGTTCTTC.

J is TRBJ1-2 and V is TRBV6-5; D gene ambiguous. The germline gives CDR1 MNHEY, CDR2 SVGAGI. The CDR3 has 15 residues. V was trimmed by 4 bases and J by 4 bases, leaving 16 bases between them. The CDR3 nucleotides read TGTGCCAGCAGTTCCGAACTGCGCACGGGCTATGGCTACACCTTC. This sequence encodes CASSSELRTGYGYTF.

This chain joins TRBV18 and TRBJ1-1, with TRBD1 as a possible D gene (5 bases). CDR3 length: 16 amino acids. Germline V lookup: CDR1 KGHSH, CDR2 LQKENI. V lost 1 base, J lost 5 bases, and 17 bases lay in between. CDR3 DNA sequence: TGTGCCAGCTCACCACAGGGAACAGGTCAGAGGACTGAAGCTTTCTTT. It specifies CASSPQGTGQRTEAFF. Based on the CDR3 plus reference TRBV18 and TRBJ1-1, the full variable domain is NAGVMQNPRHLVRRRGQEARLRCSPMKGHSHVYWYRQLPEEGLKFMVYLQKENIIDESGMPKERFSAEFPKEGPSILRIQQVVRGDSAAYFCASSPQGTGQRTEAFFGQGTRLTVV.

This chain joins TRBV19 and TRBJ1-2; 9 bases are a match to TRBD1. This CDR3 has 17 amino acids. Trimming removed 1 base from V and 4 bases from J; junction bases left unmatched: 10. The germline V gene encodes CDR1 LNHDA and CDR2 SQIVND (reference sequence). The CDR3 DNA sequence: TGTGCCAGTAGTATAGCCCTCTCGGGACAGGGTGGCTATGGCTACACCTTC. Translating gives CASSIALSGQGGYGYTF.

The CDR3 region has the DNA TGTGCCAGCAGACCGAGCGGGGGGAGCTCCTACGAGCAGTACTTC. Translated: CASRPSGGSSYEQYF. The rearrangement links TRBV11-2 to TRBJ2-7, with 9 bases fitting TRBD2. CDR3 length equals 15 residues. Trimming at V came to 6 bases and at J to 0 bases, leaving 6 bases not matched to a gene. CDR1 is SGHAT and CDR2 is FQNNGV in the germline V gene.

This chain uses TRBV3-1 (or the pseudogene TRBV3-2) with TRBJ1-1, with 7 bases fitting TRBD1. CDR3 size: 11 residues. Germline loops: CDR1 LGHDT, CDR2 YNNKEL (reference sequence). The CDR3 spells CAAKGAGEAFF. The CDR3 nucleotides read TGTGCGGCTAAGGGGGCCGGTGAAGCTTTCTTT.